The subject of this entry is one T cell receptor beta chain. Its matching antigen is unknown. The data are from a study of post-analysis software for immune sequencing data. The study's findings and limits: The normalized Chao1 diversity of multiple sclerosis patients was significantly lower than that of controls. Samples from one preparation batch, clustered by F measure, grouped strongly together.

Unique molecular identifiers featured in each of the TCR beta cDNA libraries. Starting from roughly 1.1 to 9.2 million T cells, the study yielded a few hundred thousand cDNA molecules. TCRdb itself ran the PCR reads through MiXCR, one entry per CDR3 protein. This sample has hundreds of thousands of distinct CDR3 sequences, with roughly 47% found just once. Specimen: blood. This receptor was identified in a girl aged 5 to 17 with multiple sclerosis.

CDR3 DNA: TGTGCCAGCAGCTTAGCAGGAGGGTTGAGGGCCAACGTCCTGACTTTC. Protein product: CASSLAGGLRANVLTF. This rearrangement joins TRBV7-2 to TRBJ2-6, with D possibly being TRBD2 (6 bases). V was shortened by 0 bases and J by 5 bases, with 11 bases between the two germline ends. The CDR3 totals 16 residues. CDR1 and CDR2 (germline): SGHTA, FQGNSA.